A selection of T cell receptor beta chains follows, all from one sample in a study of CD4 T cells in relation to SARS-CoV-2 and coronaviruses. Sequencing used immunoSEQ multiplex PCR; TCRdb keeps in-frame clones, though not all of them. The sample lists about 23,000 clones, roughly 74% seen once, with about 15% in the top ten. These TCRs are of unknown antigen specificity. The sequenced material came from CD4+ T cells from PBMCs, cultured in vitro. The receptors come from a human donor in good health. The CDR3 runs from the conserved cysteine through the conserved F or W.

j_call v_call cdr3_aa
TRBJ2-7 TRBV25-1 CASSVGGSSPYEQYF
TRBJ2-1 TRBV21-1 CASRLAGDGRDNEQFF
TRBJ2-5 TRBV4-2 CASSPIEPRRQETQYF
TRBJ2-1 TRBV10-3 CAITAGSGRAGEQFF
TRBJ1-5 TRBV24-1 CATSDLNQPQHF
TRBJ2-1 TRBV24-1 CATSDLGLAGAGNEQFF
TRBJ2-2 TRBV18 CASSHETPSSHAGELFF
TRBJ2-3 TRBV5-1 CASSFERLTDTQYF
TRBJ2-1 TRBV4-1 CASSPRDTHHEQFF
TRBJ2-1 TRBV10-3 CAISAGLAGGPPPNEQFF
TRBJ2-1 TRBV27 CASGPTSGGRDEQFF
TRBJ1-5 TRBV24-1 CATSVPRVVWQPQHF
TRBJ1-1 TRBV27 CASSFRTGKTEAFF
TRBJ2-7 TRBV3-1/TRBV3-2 CASSQASGGPYEQYF
TRBJ2-2 TRBV7-3 CASRPQGSGELFF
TRBJ2-7 TRBV19 CASSTSGNTYEQYF
TRBJ2-7 TRBV27 CASSLGTPYEQYF
TRBJ2-1 TRBV6-5 CASSYSGRGDPQFF
TRBJ1-1 TRBV11-3 CASSRQADTEAFF
TRBJ1-4 TRBV9 CASSPGDRSNEKLFF
TRBJ2-1 TRBV5-6 CASSLWTSSNNEQFF
TRBJ2-5 TRBV6-5 CASRVTGVETQYF
TRBJ1-3 TRBV18 CASSPGSSGRGPGNTIYF
TRBJ1-6 TRBV6-1 CASSEGTGGVSPLHF
TRBJ2-7 TRBV5-6 CASSSRGHYSYEQYF
TRBJ1-1 TRBV3-1/TRBV3-2 CASSPSRSSEAFF
TRBJ2-3 TRBV9 CASSVQSTRKADTQYF
TRBJ2-1 TRBV11-2 CASSERLAGVVEQFF
TRBJ2-3 TRBV6-5 CASSYSPGVDTQYF
TRBJ2-2 TRBV30 CAWSSGDPGELFF
TRBJ1-1 TRBV7-9 CASSLGPGENTEAFF
TRBJ2-4 TRBV19 CASSTTSGGVIQYF
TRBJ1-2 TRBV7-8 CASSGTKSWGYTF
TRBJ2-1 TRBV5-6 CASSWGREQFF
TRBJ2-6 TRBV2 CASSQTGANVLTF
TRBJ1-4 TRBV19 CASNDRGGGKLFF
TRBJ1-2 TRBV28 CASSVFGTGANYGYTF
TRBJ1-2 TRBV30 CAWSSGAYGYTF
TRBJ2-1 TRBV21-1 CASSKARAGGANEQFF
TRBJ1-1 TRBV5-1 CASSQGAGTEAFF
TRBJ1-6 TRBV15 CATSMGDVLDNSPLHF
TRBJ2-1 TRBV19 CASSIVGQGSDNEQFF
TRBJ2-1 TRBV5-6 CASSPGQDEQFF
TRBJ1-2 TRBV21-1 CASTICYGYTF
TRBJ2-1 TRBV19 CASSIDSGLAGNNEQFF
TRBJ1-1 TRBV19 CASSPSGGLLIWTEAFF
TRBJ2-1 TRBV5-1 CASSLGGGSSYNEQFF
TRBJ1-5 TRBV6-5 CASSYSRYQPQHF
TRBJ2-1 TRBV3-1/TRBV3-2 CASSLALREQFF
TRBJ2-7 TRBV14 CASSQQYEQYF
TRBJ2-1 TRBV6-5 CASTSTGQGATEQFF
TRBJ1-2 TRBV20-1 CSVDRGYGYTF
TRBJ1-1 TRBV28 CASNQSLKRGGRGMNTEAFF
TRBJ1-2 TRBV30 CAWSGRGGNYGYTF
TRBJ1-1 TRBV19 CASGSGSAEAFF
TRBJ1-2 TRBV6-6 CASSYRDRNYGYTF
TRBJ2-7 TRBV10-3 CATGGVSYEQYF
TRBJ1-2 TRBV5-6 CASSLDWTGERNGYTF
TRBJ2-3 TRBV5-8 CASSHGLTDQTDTQYF
TRBJ2-5 TRBV15 CATSSGGTQETQYF